The 25 T cell receptor beta chains given below trace back to one sample, sequenced in a study of graft-versus-host responses after intestinal transplantation. TCRdb keeps only in-frame clones here, not all; method: immunoSEQ multiplex PCR. The sample lists about 9,500 clones; 25% to 30% were seen once. Sequencing used alloreactive CD4+ T cells from a mixed lymphocyte reaction culture, obtained before intestinal transplant. Subset defined: CFSE-low proliferating T cells sorted from roughly 6-day pre-transplant mixed lymphocyte reaction (GvH or HvG direction). These receptors were collected from a human patient who received an intestinal transplant.

The chain employs TRBV25-1 and TRBJ2-5, with D unclear. Germline V gene lookup returns CDR1 MGHDK and CDR2 SYGVNS. CDR3 length: 12 residues. The ends were cut back, 3 bases at V and 0 bases at J, with 2 bases in the middle. The CDR3 protein is CASSDYQETQYF. DNA of the CDR3: TGTGCCAGCAGTGACTACCAAGAGACCCAGTACTTC.

This clone was picked up a small number of times. The V gene is TRBV27, the J gene TRBJ1-2; TRBD1 matches at 10 bases. After removal of 3 bases from V and 8 bases from J, the junction contained 3 bases not matched to a gene. CDR1 and CDR2 from the germline V gene are MNHEY and SMNVEV (reference sequence). The CDR3 sequence is 13 residues long. The CDR3 spells CASSFGTGEGYTF. As DNA, the CDR3 is TGTGCCAGCAGTTTCGGGACAGGGGAAGGCTACACCTTC.

V is TRBV12-5 and J is TRBJ1-2; the D gene is possibly TRBD1 (5 bases). The germline gives CDR1 LGHNT, CDR2 FRNRAP. The CDR3 runs to 19 residues. V lost 2 bases and J lost 3, with 25 bases in between. Written as DNA, the CDR3 is TGTGCTAGTGGTTTGTCAGACACGATAATAGGTACAGGACACTATGGCTACACCTTC. As protein: CASGLSDTIIGTGHYGYTF.

This clone was observed a few times. The V call is TRBV7-9, the J call TRBJ1-2; 11 bases match TRBD1. Trimming took 5 bases from V and 5 from J; bases not matched to a gene: 10. The CDR3 runs 16 residues. Germline V gene sequence: CDR1 SEHNR, CDR2 FQNEAQ (reference sequence). CDR3 in amino acids: CASSPSGQGAVYGYTF. CDR3 in DNA: TGTGCCAGCAGCCCCAGCGGACAGGGGGCGGTTTATGGCTACACCTTC.

This CDR3 is CASSQGPGGGTGELFF. The DNA of the CDR3 is TGCGCCAGCAGCCAAGGCCCCGGAGGGGGGACCGGGGAGCTGTTTTTT. The V gene is TRBV4-1, the J gene TRBJ2-2; tentatively, D is TRBD1 or TRBD2 (6 bases each). The CDR3 is 16 amino acids. Germline V gene data show CDR1 as MGHRA and CDR2 as YSYEKL. Trimming took 1 base from V and 5 from J, leaving 14 bases between them.

This chain joins TRBV11-3 and TRBJ2-7; TRBD2 matches at 11 bases. With V trimmed by 1 base and J by 4 bases, 9 bases remained unmatched. This CDR3 is built from 17 residues. Germline values: CDR1 SGHNT, CDR2 YENEEA. The chain's CDR3 is CASSLVAPTSGAYEQYF. CDR3 DNA: TGTGCCAGCAGCTTAGTGGCACCGACTAGCGGGGCTTACGAGCAGTACTTC.

The V gene is TRBV9, the J gene TRBJ2-5; either TRBD1 or TRBD2 may fit D (5 bases each). TRBJ2-7 explains the end of the DNA better; the J call may be wrong. The CDR3 contains 15 residues. The germline V gene encodes CDR1 SGDLS and CDR2 YYNGEE. The CDR3 loop reads CASSPQGRVSYEQYF. Here the CDR3 DNA reads TGTGCCAGCAGCCCCCAGGGACGTGTCTCCTACGAGCAGTACTTC.

Relative to its sample, this clone is large. The J gene is TRBJ2-1, the V gene TRBV19, with a possible D match to TRBD1 (6 bases). Looked up from germline, CDR1 is LNHDA and CDR2 is SQIVND (reference sequence). The CDR3 runs to 15 residues. Trimming cost V 6 bases and J 8 bases, with 20 bases left between them. The CDR3 region has the DNA TGTGCCAGTAGCAACTTCCGACAGGCTGAGGATGAGCAGTTCTTC. Translation: CASSNFRQAEDEQFF.

This clone has only one observation. The gene calls are TRBV7-6 and TRBJ2-1, with D possibly being TRBD1 (6 bases). CDR1 and CDR2 from the germline V gene are SGHVS and FNYEAQ. The CDR3 is 15 residues long. Trimming took off 1 base at V and 3 bases at J, with 10 bases between the two ends. CDR3 coding DNA: TGTGCCAGCAGCTTAGTCGGCAGGGGCTACAATGAGCAGTTCTTC. It specifies CASSLVGRGYNEQFF.

The rearrangement uses TRBV6-5 and TRBJ1-2, with 11 positions matching TRBD1. CDR1 and CDR2 (germline): MNHEY, SVGAGI. V was clipped by 10 bases and J by 8 bases; unmatched bases: 6. The CDR3 is 12 amino acids. As DNA, the CDR3 is TGTGCCAACGGACAGGGGGCGTTGGGCTACACCTTC. Its translation: CANGQGALGYTF.

The rearrangement uses TRBV11-2 and TRBJ2-7, with 11 bases aligning to TRBD2. The CDR3 is 17 amino acids. V lost 1 base and J lost 4; bases outside the gene matches: 9. Germline V gene lookup returns CDR1 SGHAT and CDR2 FQNNGV. In DNA, the CDR3 is TGTGCCAGCAGCTTAGTGGCACCGACTAGCGGGGCTTACGAGCAGTACTTC. This encodes CASSLVAPTSGAYEQYF.

The chain combines TRBV5-1 with TRBJ1-5; 9 nucleotides agree with TRBD1. The CDR3 spans 17 residues. The ends lost 2 bases at V and 0 bases at J; junction bases unmatched: 6. From germline, CDR1 is SGHRS and CDR2 YFSETQ. The CDR3 sequence is CASSFTTGGSSNQPQHF. In nucleotides, the CDR3 is TGCGCCAGCAGCTTTACGACAGGGGGGAGTAGCAATCAGCCCCAGCATTTT.

This clone was picked up a small number of times. This sequence joins TRBV19 and TRBJ1-2, with 8 positions matching TRBD1. This CDR3 has 13 amino acids. Looked up from germline, CDR1 is LNHDA and CDR2 is SQIVND (reference sequence). Unmatched junction bases numbered 4, after V lost 3 bases and J lost 7 bases. CDR3 loop: CASSIGTGPGYTF. In nucleotides, the CDR3 is TGTGCCAGTAGTATCGGGACAGGCCCTGGCTACACCTTC.

The rearrangement joins TRBV7-9 to TRBJ2-3, with D tentatively TRBD1 (6 bases). The CDR3 is 16 residues long. V was pared by 1 base and J by 0 bases, with 11 bases between. Germline assignment: CDR1 SEHNR and CDR2 FQNEAQ (reference sequence). The CDR3 DNA is TGTGCCAGCAGCTTAGTGGCAGGGGTTAGCACAGATACGCAGTATTTT. Translating gives CASSLVAGVSTDTQYF.

CDR3 loop: CASSPGDRGYYEQYF. The CDR3 nucleotides are TGCGCCAGCAGCCCTGGGGACAGGGGCTACTACGAGCAGTACTTC. The V call is TRBV4-3, the J call TRBJ2-7, with TRBD1 matching 10 bases. This CDR3 comprises 15 residues. Trimming took 4 bases from V and 3 from J; bases not matched to a gene: 6. Germline V lookup: CDR1 LGHNA, CDR2 YSLEER.

The chain is built from TRBV5-4 and TRBJ2-2; no firm D call. The CDR3 has 14 amino acids. V lost 4 bases to trimming and J lost 2 bases, with 9 bases between them. CDR1 and CDR2 from the germline V gene are SGHNT and YYREEE (reference sequence). CDR3 protein: CASSGRLNTGELFF. In DNA, the CDR3 is TGTGCCAGCAGCGGCAGACTCAACACCGGGGAGCTGTTTTTT.

This sequence joins TRBV6-6 and TRBJ1-1; no clear D gene. The V end was cut by 6 bases, the J end by 0 bases, with 8 bases between. Germline V gene data show CDR1 as MNHNY and CDR2 as SVGAGI (reference sequence). The CDR3 covers 13 residues. CDR3 sequence reads: CASSFVLNTEAFF. The DNA of the CDR3 is TGTGCCAGCAGCTTCGTCCTGAACACTGAAGCTTTCTTT.

The CDR3: CASRPESALRNGYTF. The CDR3 DNA sequence: TGTGCCAGCAGGCCCGAGTCCGCACTCCGGAATGGCTACACCTTC. The rearrangement links TRBV13 to TRBJ1-2; D not resolved. The CDR3 is 15 amino acids. V lost 6 bases, J lost 6 bases, and 20 bases lay in between. The V gene's germline CDR1 is PRHDT and CDR2 FYEKMQ (reference sequence).

The chain has TRBV2 and TRBJ2-7, with TRBD2 as a possible D gene (5 bases). This CDR3 region has 15 residues. The V and J ends lost 5 bases and 0 bases respectively, with 14 bases between them. Per germline, CDR1 SNHLY and CDR2 FYNNEI. The CDR3 loop is CASSLAGVASYEQYF. In nucleotides, the CDR3 is TGTGCCAGCAGTTTGGCCGGGGTAGCCTCCTACGAGCAGTACTTC.

By share, this clone counts as medium-sized. The J gene is TRBJ2-1, the V gene TRBV29-1, with TRBD2 matching 7 bases. Losses at the gene ends were 6 bases for V and 4 bases for J; bases not matched to a gene: 12. CDR1 is SQVTM and CDR2 is ANQGSEA in the germline V gene. The CDR3 totals 15 residues. The DNA for the CDR3 is TGCAGCGTAAGCGGGACCCCTCCGAGATACAATGAGCAGTTCTTC. It codes for CSVSGTPPRYNEQFF.

This clone was seen more than once but under ten times. V is TRBV4-3 and J is TRBJ1-3; D not resolved. V was shortened by 0 bases and J by 10 bases, with 7 bases between the two germline ends. The CDR3 is 12 amino acids. CDR1 is LGHNA, CDR2 YSLEER, per germline. CDR3 in DNA: TGCGCCAGCAGCCAAGACAGTGTGACCATATATTTT. Its protein is CASSQDSVTIYF.

The gene calls are TRBV5-5 and TRBJ2-2, with 10 bases lining up with TRBD1. V gave up 4 bases and J gave up 1 base; unmatched junction bases: 10. CDR3 length: 18 residues. The germline gives CDR1 SGHKS, CDR2 YYEKEE (reference sequence). The CDR3 DNA follows: TGTGCCAGCAGCCGATCGACAGGGGGCTGGCGGAACACCGGGGAGCTGTTTTTT. As protein: CASSRSTGGWRNTGELFF.

By share of the sample, this clone is medium-sized. The chain links TRBV18 to TRBJ2-7; D is ambiguous. The CDR3 consists of 11 residues. V lost 1 base and J lost 6, with 4 bases in between. Germline CDR1 is KGHSH and CDR2 is LQKENI. The CDR3 bases are TGTGCCAGCTCACCACTTACCGAGCAGTACTTC. Its protein is CASSPLTEQYF.

This clone was seen only once. The chain uses TRBV19 and TRBJ2-1, with 14 bases that match TRBD2. Unmatched junction bases numbered 3, after V lost 3 bases and J lost 5 bases. CDR1 is LNHDA and CDR2 is SQIVND in the germline V gene (reference sequence). CDR3 length: 16 amino acids. CDR3 nucleotide sequence: TGTGCCAGTAGTATCCGACTAGCGGGAGGGCACAATGAGCAGTTCTTC. Translation: CASSIRLAGGHNEQFF. Full variable domain (missing parts from reference TRBV19 and TRBJ2-1): DGGITQSPKYLFRKEGQNVTLSCEQNLNHDAMYWYRQDPGQGLRLIYYSQIVNDFQKGDIAEGYSVSREKKESFPLTVTSAQKNPTAFYLCASSIRLAGGHNEQFFGPGTRLTVL.

The rearrangement links TRBV7-6 to TRBJ2-1; D possibly uses TRBD1 or TRBD2 (6 bases each). Germline V gene lookup returns CDR1 SGHVS and CDR2 FNYEAQ. This CDR3 is built from 15 residues. Trimming left V 3 bases short and J 9 bases short, with 18 bases between. CDR3 nucleotide sequence: TGTGCCAGCAGCTTCTCCGGGGGCTTCAGGGGTGAGCAGTTCTTC. Amino acid sequence: CASSFSGGFRGEQFF. The full variable domain, with the rest looked up from reference TRBV7-6 and TRBJ2-1, is GAGVSQSPRYKVTKRGQDVALRCDPISGHVSLYWYRQALGQGPEFLTYFNYEAQQDKSGLPNDRFSAERPEGSISTLTIQRTEQRDSAMYRCASSFSGGFRGEQFFGPGTRLTVL.